The sequence of this T cell receptor beta chain was determined in a study of post-analysis software for immune sequencing data. Turning to the study itself: Disease trajectories encompassed relapsing-remitting, secondary progressive and progressive-relapsing multiple sclerosis.

Study results and caveats: When the samples were clustered directly with F measure, those that had been prepared in the same batch showed strong co-clustering. The study found TRBV5-6, TRBV5-1 and TRBV20-1 among roughly 5 TRBV segments more frequent in patients than controls. Multiple sclerosis was associated with a significant reduction in normalized Chao1 diversity relative to controls.

The CDR3 runs to 15 residues. Germline CDR1 and CDR2: KGHDR and SFDVKD. After removal of 3 bases from V and 8 bases from J, the junction contained 4 bases not matched to a gene. This clonotype has just a few counts. What it binds is not known. Incorporated into the TCR beta cDNA libraries were unique molecular identifiers, which served to reduce PCR and sequencing biases. cDNA molecules numbering some 500,000 came from around 0.96 to 9.9 million T cells. TCRdb re-derived calls from the PCR reads in MiXCR, one entry per CDR3 protein. The table lists hundreds of thousands of distinct CDR3 sequences, approximately 30% of them singletons.

Source material: blood. The sequence derives from a girl aged 10 to 17 with multiple sclerosis. The rearrangement joins TRBV24-1 to TRBJ2-1, with TRBD2 matching over 12 bases. The CDR3 coding sequence is TGTGCCACCAGTGATGGGGCTAGCGGGAGGGATGAGCAGTTCTTC. Its translation: CATSDGASGRDEQFF.